This entry lists 32 T cell receptor beta chains sequenced from one sample in a study of blood T cell repertoires in COVID-19. Using immunoSEQ multiplex PCR, the repertoire was profiled, and TCRdb retains in-frame clones only, with some absent. The sample records some 94,000 clones, 84% being singletons. The sample consisted of peripheral blood. These receptors all stem from a man in his 70s with active or convalescent COVID-19.

The chain joins TRBV11-2 to TRBJ1-1; TRBD1 agrees at 8 bases. The length of the CDR3 is 16 residues. Germline loops: CDR1 SGHAT, CDR2 FQNNGV. The J segment lost 0 bases and the V segment lost 5 bases, leaving 8 bases of the junction unmatched. This CDR3 is CASSARTGSMNTEAFF. CDR3 coding DNA: TGTGCCAGCAGCGCCCGGACAGGGAGCATGAACACTGAAGCTTTCTTT.

This clone was seen a handful of times. The rearrangement uses TRBV4-1 and TRBJ1-2; D is unresolved. V lost 1 base and J lost 5, with 14 bases in between. In germline, CDR1 is MGHRA, CDR2 YSYEKL. This CDR3 spans 15 amino acids. The CDR3 spells CASSQGGWSSYGYTF. The CDR3 DNA reads as TGCGCCAGCAGCCAAGGAGGGTGGTCCTCTTATGGCTACACCTTC.

V gene TRBV5-6 combines with J gene TRBJ1-6; 7 positions match TRBD1. After removal of 4 bases from V and 6 bases from J, the junction contained 4 bases not matched to a gene. The CDR3 extends over 14 amino acids. The V gene's germline CDR1 is SGHDT and CDR2 YYEEEE. The CDR3 bases are TGTGCCAGCAGCCCGGGACAGTTTAATTCACCCCTCCACTTT. Protein product: CASSPGQFNSPLHF.

The chain recombines TRBV28 with TRBJ1-5; D may be TRBD1 (5 bases). CDR1 and CDR2 (germline): MDHEN, SYDVKM. This CDR3 spans 15 amino acids. With 7 bases removed from V and 2 bases from J, the gap between germline ends came to 15 bases. CDR3 sequence: CASKGRRGGNQPQHF. The CDR3 nucleotides are TGTGCCAGCAAAGGGCGGAGGGGTGGCAATCAGCCCCAGCATTTT.

The chain recombines TRBV28 with TRBJ1-5, with TRBD1 matching 8 bases. This CDR3 contains 15 residues. CDR1 and CDR2 (germline): MDHEN, SYDVKM. V lost 6 bases to trimming and J lost 2 bases; unmatched junction nucleotides: 6. CDR3 coding DNA: TGTGCCAGCAGCCGGCTGGGACAGGGCAATCAGCCCCAGCATTTT. This codes for CASSRLGQGNQPQHF.

This clone turned up a few times. The rearrangement links TRBV6-5 to TRBJ1-1, with 7 bases fitting TRBD1. The CDR3 is 14 amino acids. Germline V CDR1 and CDR2: MNHEY, SVGAGI. Germline trimming cut 4 bases from V and 4 bases from J; bases unmatched to any gene: 6. The CDR3 coding sequence is TGTGCCAGCAGTTCTATCAGGGGGATCACTGAAGCTTTCTTT. Amino acid sequence: CASSSIRGITEAFF.

The chain carries TRBV6-5 and TRBJ2-3, with 7 bases fitting TRBD1. This CDR3 contains 14 residues. The ends lost 6 bases at V and 2 bases at J; junction bases unmatched: 5. The V gene's germline CDR1 is MNHEY and CDR2 SVGAGI. The CDR3 sequence: CASRAGTDTDTQYF. CDR3 sequence (DNA): TGTGCCAGCAGGGCCGGGACAGACACAGATACGCAGTATTTT.

The rearrangement joins TRBV6-1 to TRBJ1-4, with 8 nucleotides matching TRBD1. Trimming took 2 bases from V and 5 from J; bases not matched to a gene: 4. The germline CDR1 and CDR2 sequences are MNHNS and SASEGT. The CDR3 runs 15 residues. The CDR3 DNA is TGTGCCAGCAGTGAACCTGGACAGGGAAATGAAAAACTGTTTTTT. Translating it yields CASSEPGQGNEKLFF.

The rearrangement links TRBV6-6 to TRBJ1-5; D is uncertain. The V end lost 2 bases, the J end lost 4 bases, and 12 bases lay between the germline ends. The CDR3 is 15 residues long. The germline gives CDR1 MNHNY, CDR2 SVGAGI (reference sequence). The chain's CDR3 is CASSYGQILNQPQHF. In DNA, the CDR3 is TGTGCCAGCAGTTACGGTCAGATTCTGAATCAGCCCCAGCATTTT.

The chain combines TRBV12-3 or TRBV12-4 with TRBJ2-1; possible D gene TRBD2, 5 bases. V lost 9 bases and J 6 bases, leaving 12 bases between the germline ends. The CDR3 totals 12 residues. The CDR3 coding sequence is TGTGCCAGTTCGAAGACTACCAATGAGCAGTTCTTC. This translates into CASSKTTNEQFF.

The chain links TRBV27 to TRBJ2-6; D unclear. This CDR3 spans 14 amino acids. Looked up from germline, CDR1 is MNHEY and CDR2 is SMNVEV (reference sequence). V lost 5 bases, J lost 0 bases, and 5 bases lay in between. The CDR3 sequence: CASSRSSGANVLTF. In nucleotides, the CDR3 is TGTGCCAGCAGTCGGAGCTCTGGGGCCAACGTCCTGACTTTC.

The V gene is TRBV2, the J gene TRBJ1-1; 8 bases map to TRBD1. CDR1 is SNHLY and CDR2 is FYNNEI in the germline V gene. The CDR3 spans 13 residues. The V segment lost 4 bases and the J segment 4 bases; nucleotides outside the gene matches: 2. The CDR3 DNA follows: TGTGCCAGCAGTGGGACAGGGTTCACTGAAGCTTTCTTT. It specifies CASSGTGFTEAFF.

The gene calls are TRBV24-1 and TRBJ2-1, with a tentative D call TRBD1 (6 bases). Trimming left V 6 bases short and J 7 bases short, with 9 bases between. This CDR3 has 12 residues. The germline V gene has CDR1 KGHDR and CDR2 SFDVKD. CDR3 residues: CATSTQGNEQFF. The CDR3 bases are TGTGCCACCAGTACCCAGGGGAATGAGCAGTTCTTC.

A single count supports this clone. The J gene is TRBJ1-1, the V gene TRBV30, with TRBD1 identical over 7 bases. Trimming took 3 bases from V and 7 from J; bases not matched to a gene: 11. Germline assignment: CDR1 GTSNPN and CDR2 SVGIG (reference sequence). The CDR3 length is 14 residues. CDR3 sequence (DNA): TGTGCCTGGAGCCGGGTCACAGACAGGGTTGAAGCTTTCTTT. Encoded protein: CAWSRVTDRVEAFF.

The chain joins TRBV28 to TRBJ2-7, with 9 bases fitting TRBD1. Germline CDR1 and CDR2: MDHEN and SYDVKM. After removal of 1 base from V and 1 base from J, the junction contained 5 bases not matched to a gene. The CDR3 length is 16 residues. Here the CDR3 reads CASSLFGQGKSYEQYF. The DNA for the CDR3 is TGTGCCAGCAGTTTATTTGGACAGGGGAAATCCTACGAGCAGTACTTC.

This clone was counted a few times. The rearrangement uses TRBV5-1 and TRBJ1-3; TRBD1 matches at 11 bases. The CDR3 is 16 amino acids. V gave up 0 bases and J gave up 4 bases; unmatched junction bases: 3. Germline values: CDR1 SGHRS, CDR2 YFSETQ. The CDR3 DNA reads TGCGCCAGCAGCTTGGAAGGGACAGGGGGAGGAAACACCATATATTTT. This translates into CASSLEGTGGGNTIYF.

This chain links TRBV6-5 with TRBJ1-6; D is unresolved. Trimming stripped 0 bases from V and 7 bases from J, with 10 bases between. Germline V gene data show CDR1 as MNHEY and CDR2 as SVGAGI. The length of the CDR3 is 15 residues. The CDR3 DNA reads TGTGCCAGCAGTTACTCAGGGAGGCCCAATTCACCCCTCCACTTT. Translation gives CASSYSGRPNSPLHF.

This clone is termed medium-sized. At one end the junction does not follow the germline gene, possibly because of a read error. The rearrangement uses TRBV7-7 and TRBJ1-3; tentative D call: TRBD1 (6 bases). CDR1 is SSHAT, CDR2 FNYEAQ, per germline (reference sequence). The CDR3 length is 17 residues. For the CDR3, the DNA is TGTGCTAGCAGCTTAGGCTCCCGGGGGGGCGATGGAAACACCATATATTTT. Translation gives CASSLGSRGGDGNTIYF. The whole variable domain, filled in from reference TRBV7-7 and TRBJ1-3, reads GAGVSQSPRYKVTKRGQDVTLRCDPISSHATLYWYQQALGQGPEFLTYFNYEAQPDKSGLPSDRFSAERPEGSISTLTIQRTEQRDSAMYRCASSLGSRGGDGNTIYFGEGSWLTVV.

The gene calls are TRBV28 and TRBJ2-1; 7 nucleotides line up with TRBD1. The CDR3 has 17 amino acids. CDR1 is MDHEN, CDR2 SYDVKM, per germline. The V and J ends lost 5 bases and 4 bases, in that order; junction bases with no gene match: 14. CDR3 coding DNA: TGTGCCAGCAGTGGTCGTACAGGGGCACACCCTTACAATGAGCAGTTCTTC. It specifies CASSGRTGAHPYNEQFF.

This chain links TRBV3-1 (or the pseudogene TRBV3-2) with TRBJ1-2; 8 bases line up with TRBD1. V dropped 4 bases and J dropped 10; count of bases not matched to a gene: 14. The CDR3 is 15 amino acids. CDR1 and CDR2 from the germline V gene are LGHDT and YNNKEL (reference sequence). CDR3 region: CASSPGPGTGEVYTF. The CDR3 nucleotides are TGTGCCAGCAGCCCTGGACCCGGGACAGGAGAAGTCTACACCTTC.

The chain couples TRBV5-5 to TRBJ2-1, with 9 bases fitting TRBD1. The CDR3 length is 18 residues. CDR1 is SGHKS and CDR2 is YYEKEE in the germline V gene (reference sequence). V shed 5 bases, J shed 2 bases, and the junction held 14 bases outside the gene matches. CDR3 sequence: CASSRDREGVNAYNEQFF. As DNA, the CDR3 is TGTGCCAGCAGTCGGGACAGGGAAGGCGTGAATGCCTACAATGAGCAGTTCTTC.

V gene TRBV7-6 combines with J gene TRBJ1-2, with D unresolved. Germline V gene data show CDR1 as SGHVS and CDR2 as FNYEAQ. Trimming took 6 bases from V and 4 from J, leaving 6 bases between them. This CDR3 contains 11 residues. CDR3 in amino acids: CASRGFYGYTF. The CDR3 DNA is TGTGCCAGCAGGGGCTTCTATGGCTACACCTTC.

The chain combines TRBV2 with TRBJ2-3, with 8 bases aligning to TRBD1. This CDR3 is 13 amino acids long. Germline CDR1 SNHLY, CDR2 FYNNEI. The V gene end was trimmed by 9 bases and the J gene end by 2 bases; junction bases not matched to a gene: 4. CDR3 nucleotides: TGTGCCAGTGTGACAGGGGTCACAGATACGCAGTATTTT. This codes for CASVTGVTDTQYF. Using reference TRBV2 and TRBJ2-3 for the parts outside the CDR3, the full variable domain is EPEVTQTPSHQVTQMGQEVILRCVPISNHLYFYWYRQILGQKVEFLVSFYNNEISEKSEIFDDQFSVERPDGSNFTLKIRSTKLEDSAMYFCASVTGVTDTQYFGPGTRLTVL.

This chain joins TRBV2 and TRBJ2-7, with D possibly being TRBD2 (6 bases). The CDR3 runs 15 residues. Germline V CDR1 and CDR2: SNHLY, FYNNEI. Between the trimmed V and J ends, which lost 6 bases and 1 base, there was a span of 16 bases. The CDR3 reads CASSPTRGLSYEQYF. The CDR3 bases are TGTGCCAGCAGCCCGACTCGGGGGTTATCCTACGAGCAGTACTTC.

The chain links TRBV12-3 or TRBV12-4 to TRBJ1-5, with D possibly TRBD1 on 5 matching bases. Trimming shortened V by 2 bases and J by 15 bases, and 14 bases separated the two germline ends. CDR3 length equals 12 residues. The chain's CDR3 is CASSLQGAAVHF. CDR3 coding DNA: TGTGCCAGCAGTTTACAGGGTGCGGCTGTGCATTTT.

The chain uses TRBV28 and TRBJ2-2, with 7 bases identical to TRBD1. CDR1 is MDHEN, CDR2 SYDVKM, per germline. With V trimmed by 6 bases and J by 2 bases, 9 bases remained unmatched. The length of the CDR3 is 16 residues. CDR3 region: CASRPGGQANTGELFF. The CDR3 region has the DNA TGTGCCAGCAGACCCGGCGGACAGGCCAACACCGGGGAGCTGTTTTTT. The variable domain in full, with the rest retrieved from reference TRBV28 and TRBJ2-2, is DVKVTQSSRYLVKRTGEKVFLECVQDMDHENMFWYRQDPGLGLRLIYFSYDVKMKEKGDIPEGYSVSREKKERFSLILESASTNQTSMYLCASRPGGQANTGELFFGEGSRLTVL.

The rearrangement joins TRBV6-5 to TRBJ1-1; 9 bases are a match to TRBD1. V shed 8 bases, J shed 6 bases, and the junction held 10 bases outside the gene matches. The CDR3 is made up of 14 amino acids. Germline V gives CDR1 MNHEY, CDR2 SVGAGI. Written as DNA, the CDR3 is TGTGCCAGCCGGCGGGGACAGGGAGGCTCTGAAGCTTTCTTT. This codes for CASRRGQGGSEAFF.

The CDR3, as DNA: TGTGCCAGCAGTTTATTAGGCGCCGGGGACAATCAGCCCCAGCATTTT. As protein: CASSLLGAGDNQPQHF. This sequence joins TRBV28 and TRBJ1-5, with unresolved D. V was shortened by 1 base and J by 3 bases, with 13 bases between the two germline ends. CDR3 size: 16 residues. Germline loops: CDR1 MDHEN, CDR2 SYDVKM.

The chain employs TRBV28 and TRBJ1-3; 9 bases map to TRBD1. V was pared by 8 bases and J by 0 bases, with 2 bases of the junction left unmatched. The CDR3 consists of 14 residues. CDR1 is MDHEN, CDR2 SYDVKM, per germline. CDR3 nucleotides: TGTGCCAGCGGACAGGGGAGCTCTGGAAACACCATATATTTT. Protein product: CASGQGSSGNTIYF.

The gene calls are TRBV7-9 and TRBJ1-1; 11 bases are shared with TRBD1. Germline lookup yields CDR1 SEHNR and CDR2 FQNEAQ (reference sequence). The CDR3 is 14 residues long. The V and J ends lost 4 bases and 3 bases, in that order; junction bases with no gene match: 1. The CDR3 loop reads CASSWGQGDTEAFF. The CDR3 DNA follows: TGTGCCAGCAGCTGGGGACAGGGGGACACTGAAGCTTTCTTT.

The gene calls are TRBV5-6 and TRBJ1-2; 9 nucleotides agree with TRBD1. V shed 5 bases, J shed 6 bases, and the junction held 11 bases outside the gene matches. Germline CDR1 is SGHDT and CDR2 is YYEEEE. The CDR3 is 15 residues long. Written as DNA, the CDR3 is TGTGCCAGCAGTTTCCGGGGACAGGGCAAGCATGGCTACACCTTC. Translating it yields CASSFRGQGKHGYTF.

V and J are TRBV5-1 and TRBJ2-5, with 10 nucleotides matching TRBD1. V dropped 3 bases and J dropped 7; count of bases not matched to a gene: 6. Looked up from germline, CDR1 is SGHRS and CDR2 is YFSETQ. CDR3 size: 14 residues. Here the CDR3 DNA reads TGCGCCAGCAGCTCATCGGGACAGGGGACGACCCAGTACTTC. Its translation is CASSSSGQGTTQYF.